This is a list of T cell receptor beta chains from one sample in a study of control samples from healthy donors and cancer patients. The protocol was immunoSEQ multiplex PCR, while the TCRdb copy is restricted to in-frame clones and leaves out a portion. The table lists over 100,000 clones, roughly nine tenths of them singletons. Material for sequencing was blood. All receptors derive from a human donor in good health. The donor label of this sample is uncertain. Both conserved end residues are part of each CDR3. Fields, in order: V gene, D gene, J gene, clone size, CDR3 DNA, CDR3 protein. D genes are given only for firm matches. Clone size is stated in some rows and not others, as once, few, many or a class when expanded.

TRBV9	-	TRBJ2-2	-	TGTGCCAGCAGCCCAGAAGAGGGGGGGTACACCGGGGAGCTGTTTTTT	CASSPEEGGYTGELFF
TRBV27	TRBD1	TRBJ1-6	-	TGTGCCAGCAGTTTACAAGTCGACAGGGGAAATTCACCCCTCCACTTT	CASSLQVDRGNSPLHF
TRBV6-1	-	TRBJ1-1	-	TGTGCCAGCAGTGAAGCGGTGGGGCAGGTGAACACTGAAGCTTTCTTT	CASSEAVGQVNTEAFF
TRBV24-1	-	TRBJ1-2	-	TGTGCCACCAGAGGCAACGACTATGGCTACACCTTC	CATRGNDYGYTF
TRBV6-5	-	TRBJ1-1	-	TGTGCCAGCACAACCTTGGGGGCTGAAGCTTTCTTT	CASTTLGAEAFF
TRBV2	-	TRBJ2-5	-	TGTGCCAGCAGTATAGGGAGGAGGGACGTAAAGTACTTC	CASSIGRRDVKYF
TRBV7-9	TRBD1	TRBJ1-5	-	TGTGCCAGCAGTTTGACAGGGGGCGGGCAGCCCCAGCATTTT	CASSLTGGGQPQHF
TRBV6-5	-	TRBJ1-1	-	TGTGCCAGCAGTTTGCCTCGGGGGTCAGGGAACACTGAAGCTTTCTTT	CASSLPRGSGNTEAFF
TRBV30	-	TRBJ1-1	-	TGTGCCTGGAGTGTAAGGAAGGCAGCTTTCTTT	CAWSVRKAAFF
TRBV6-5	-	TRBJ1-1	-	TGTGCCAGCAGTTACTCGCTTAACACTGAAGCTTTCTTT	CASSYSLNTEAFF
TRBV28	-	TRBJ1-5	-	TGTGCCAGCAGTTATTGGCTAGGGAATAGCAATCAGCCCCAGCATTTT	CASSYWLGNSNQPQHF
TRBV3-1/TRBV3-2	TRBD1	TRBJ1-5	-	TGTGCCAGCAGCCAAGGGACAGGGAATCAGCCCCAGCATTTT	CASSQGTGNQPQHF
TRBV19	TRBD1	TRBJ2-4	once	TGTGCCAGTAGTAACACAAGACAGGGGGCAGGGAACATTCAGTACTTC	CASSNTRQGAGNIQYF
TRBV19	-	TRBJ1-3	-	TGTGCCAGTAGAAGCGCAGGCCCTGGAAACACCATATATTTT	CASRSAGPGNTIYF
TRBV5-1	TRBD2	TRBJ2-3	-	TGCGCCAGCAGAACCGGTAGCGGGGGCCTTATGGCGGTAGATACGCAGTATTTT	CASRTGSGGLMAVDTQYF
TRBV10-1	TRBD1	TRBJ1-4	-	TGCGCCAGCAGTGAAAACAGGGGAAAGAATGAAAAACTGTTTTTT	CASSENRGKNEKLFF
TRBV19	-	TRBJ2-6	-	TGTGCCAGTAGTATAAGACGGGCCGGGTCGATTCGGGCCAACGTCCTGACTTTC	CASSIRRAGSIRANVLTF
TRBV6-1	-	TRBJ2-4	-	TGTGCCAGCAGTGCTGGCAGCAGGGGGGTAGTAGCCAAAAACATTCAGTACTTC	CASSAGSRGVVAKNIQYF
TRBV18	TRBD2	TRBJ2-1	-	TGTGCCAGCTCACCGCCAAGCGGGGACAATGAGCAGTTCTTC	CASSPPSGDNEQFF
TRBV12-3/TRBV12-4	-	TRBJ1-2	-	TGTGCCAGCAGTCCAGGACGGATCTACACCTTC	CASSPGRIYTF
TRBV5-1	-	TRBJ2-3	-	TGCGCCAGCAGCTTGGATGGTCCGGGGCGCGGCACAGATACGCAGTATTTT	CASSLDGPGRGTDTQYF
TRBV19	TRBD2	TRBJ2-1	-	TGTGCCAGTAGTATAGCGCGGGGGTCCTACAATGAGCAGTTCTTC	CASSIARGSYNEQFF
TRBV2	-	TRBJ1-1	-	TGTGCCAGCATAAGGGAATCGAAAACTGAAGCTTTCTTT	CASIRESKTEAFF
TRBV29-1	-	TRBJ2-4	-	TGCAGCGTTGAAGATCTAGGAAACATTCAGTACTTC	CSVEDLGNIQYF
TRBV27	-	TRBJ1-3	-	TGTGCCAGCAGCCCGGGGGGGCTCGGAGGAAACACCATATATTTT	CASSPGGLGGNTIYF
TRBV7-8	-	TRBJ1-2	-	TGTGCCAGCAGCTTAACCAGAACAGGTGGCTACACCTTC	CASSLTRTGGYTF